The T cell receptor beta chain under discussion was sequenced for a study of CD8+CD57+ T cells in acquired aplastic anemia. On the study more broadly: Sorted CD4+ plus CD8+ cells gave DNA averaging around 3.2 ug. As sequenced from healthy donors, CD4+ cells averaged roughly 10 million reads.

Study outcomes and limitations: In CD8+ cells, Simpson's diversity showed no significant difference between patients and controls. Overlap between patients and controls comprised 25 to 30 CD8+ CDR3 sequences.

A word on this clonotype: The antigen remains unidentified.

TCR beta VDJ and CDR3 profiling used genomic DNA as template. TCRdb itself ran the reads through MiXCR, one entry per CDR3 protein. The sample records around 180,000 distinct CDR3 sequences, about 60% being singletons. Germline V gene data show CDR1 as WNHNN and CDR2 as SYGVQD (reference sequence). Trimming pared 6 bases from V and 1 base from J, leaving 12 bases between. CDR3 length equals 14 residues. This chain links TRBV10-1 with TRBJ2-5; D gene uncertain. This TCR derives from a human donor in good health. Sequenced sample: sorted CD4+, CD8+, or CD8+CD57+ T cells (not recorded which) from PBMCs. Here the CDR3 DNA reads TGCGCCAGCAGGGGCAGTGCCGCCCAAGAGACCCAGTACTTC. Encoded protein: CASRGSAAQETQYF.